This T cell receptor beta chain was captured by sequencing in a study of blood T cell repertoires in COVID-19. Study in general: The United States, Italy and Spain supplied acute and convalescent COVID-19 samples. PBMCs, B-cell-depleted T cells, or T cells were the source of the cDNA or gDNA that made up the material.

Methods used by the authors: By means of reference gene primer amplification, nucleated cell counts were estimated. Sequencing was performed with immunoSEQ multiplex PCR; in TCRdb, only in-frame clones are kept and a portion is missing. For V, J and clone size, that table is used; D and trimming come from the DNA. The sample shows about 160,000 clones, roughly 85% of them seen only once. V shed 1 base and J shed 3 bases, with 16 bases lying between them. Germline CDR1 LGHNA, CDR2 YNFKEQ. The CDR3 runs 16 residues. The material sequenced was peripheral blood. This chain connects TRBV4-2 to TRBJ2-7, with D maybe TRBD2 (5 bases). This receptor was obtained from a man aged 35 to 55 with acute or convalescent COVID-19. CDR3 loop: CASSQVWTAGNYEQYF. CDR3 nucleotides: TGTGCCAGCAGCCAAGTTTGGACCGCGGGCAACTACGAGCAGTACTTC.